This T cell receptor beta chain was sequenced in a study of CDR3 diversity in severe acne. Each CDR3 protein gets one entry after TCRdb re-called the PCR reads with MiXCR. The top ten clones hold about 9.9% of a sample with approximately 77,000 distinct CDR3 sequences, around 50% of them seen once. Germline V CDR1 and CDR2: MDHEN, SYDVKM. Trimming took off 6 bases at V and 4 bases at J, with 13 bases between the two ends. There are 14 residues in the CDR3. Input material: blood. This sequence originates from a male donor with severe acne vulgaris. The genes are TRBV28 and TRBJ2-1; D tentatively reads TRBD1 or TRBD2 (5 bases each). CDR3 amino acids: CASSGTSYYNEQFF. For the CDR3, the DNA is TGTGCCAGCAGCGGGACCTCCTATTACAATGAGCAGTTCTTC.